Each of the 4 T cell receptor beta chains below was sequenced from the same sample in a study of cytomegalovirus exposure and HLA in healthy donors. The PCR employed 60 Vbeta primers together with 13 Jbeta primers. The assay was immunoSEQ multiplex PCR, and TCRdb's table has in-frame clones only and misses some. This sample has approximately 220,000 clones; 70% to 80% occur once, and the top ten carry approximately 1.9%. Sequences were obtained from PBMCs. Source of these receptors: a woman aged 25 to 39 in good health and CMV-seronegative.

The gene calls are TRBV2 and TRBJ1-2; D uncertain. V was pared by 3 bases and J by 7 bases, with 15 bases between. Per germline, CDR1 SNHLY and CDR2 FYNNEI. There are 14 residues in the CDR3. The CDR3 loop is CASSDAPDTGGYTF. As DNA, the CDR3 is TGTGCCAGCAGTGATGCCCCTGATACGGGTGGCTACACCTTC. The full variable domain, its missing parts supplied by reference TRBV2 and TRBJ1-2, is EPEVTQTPSHQVTQMGQEVILRCVPISNHLYFYWYRQILGQKVEFLVSFYNNEISEKSEIFDDQFSVERPDGSNFTLKIRSTKLEDSAMYFCASSDAPDTGGYTFGSGTRLTVV.

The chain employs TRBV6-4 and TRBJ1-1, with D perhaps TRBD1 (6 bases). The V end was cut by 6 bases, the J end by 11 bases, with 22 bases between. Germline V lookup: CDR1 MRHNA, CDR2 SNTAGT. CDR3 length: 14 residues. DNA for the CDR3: TGTGCCAGCAGGGAGACCACAGGGTTTGGCGTGGCTTTCTTT. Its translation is CASRETTGFGVAFF.

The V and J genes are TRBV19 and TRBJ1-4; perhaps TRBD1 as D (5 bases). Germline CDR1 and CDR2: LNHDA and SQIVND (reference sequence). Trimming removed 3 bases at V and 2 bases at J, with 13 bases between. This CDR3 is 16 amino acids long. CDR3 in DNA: TGTGCCAGTAGTATTGCCGGGGACTCTACTAATGAAAAACTGTTTTTT. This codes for CASSIAGDSTNEKLFF.

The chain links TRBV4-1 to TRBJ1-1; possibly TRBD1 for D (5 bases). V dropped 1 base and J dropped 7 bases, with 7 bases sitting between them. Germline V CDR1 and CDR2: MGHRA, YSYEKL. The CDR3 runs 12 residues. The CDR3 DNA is TGCGCCAGCAGCCAAGCAGGGTATGAAGCTTTCTTT. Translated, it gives CASSQAGYEAFF.